Below, 5 T cell receptor beta chains from the same sample are listed, as sequenced in a study of cytomegalovirus exposure and HLA in healthy donors. Libraries were prepared by immunoSEQ multiplex PCR; TCRdb keeps only in-frame clonotypes and omits some of them. The top ten clones hold 1.7% of a sample with 100,000 to 150,000 clones, around 95% of them seen once. The material sequenced was PBMCs. The source is a man aged 18-30 years in good health and CMV-seronegative.

This sequence joins TRBV7-9 and TRBJ2-2, with 10 bases that match TRBD1. Germline assignment: CDR1 SEHNR and CDR2 FQNEAQ (reference sequence). This CDR3 region has 16 residues. Unmatched junction bases numbered 7, after V lost 2 bases and J lost 7 bases. CDR3 in DNA: TGTGCCAGCAGCTTATCCGGGACAGGGGATATCGGGGAGCTGTTTTTT. Translated: CASSLSGTGDIGELFF.

The V and J genes are TRBV9 and TRBJ1-5, with D perhaps matching TRBD1 (5 bases). Trimming removed 0 bases from V and 11 bases from J, with 12 bases in between. CDR1 and CDR2 from the germline V gene are SGDLS and YYNGEE. The CDR3 sequence is 13 residues long. The chain's CDR3 is CASSVGGEGAQHF. CDR3 coding DNA: TGTGCCAGCAGCGTAGGGGGGGAAGGGGCCCAGCATTTT.

CDR3 in DNA: TGTGCCAGCAGTTTGTCCCTACCCTACGAGCAGTACTTC. Encoded protein: CASSLSLPYEQYF. The rearrangement links TRBV27 to TRBJ2-7; no reliable D call. This CDR3 spans 13 amino acids. CDR1 is MNHEY, CDR2 SMNVEV, per germline (reference sequence). The germline V and J ends were trimmed by 3 bases and 2 bases, with 8 bases remaining between them.

This chain connects TRBV30 to TRBJ1-5, with 7 bases that match TRBD1. Germline loops: CDR1 GTSNPN, CDR2 SVGIG (reference sequence). The trim removed 5 bases at V and 2 bases at J, leaving 0 bases unmatched. The CDR3 covers 12 residues. CDR3: CAWDRGNQPQHF. The CDR3 region has the DNA TGTGCCTGGGACAGGGGCAATCAGCCCCAGCATTTT.

This chain uses TRBV14 with TRBJ2-7, with D uncertain. Germline V gives CDR1 SGHDN, CDR2 FVKESK. The CDR3 has 13 residues. V lost 3 bases to trimming and J lost 0 bases, with 6 bases between them. The CDR3 spells CASSHTSSYEQYF. CDR3 nucleotide sequence: TGTGCCAGCAGCCACACGAGCTCCTACGAGCAGTACTTC.